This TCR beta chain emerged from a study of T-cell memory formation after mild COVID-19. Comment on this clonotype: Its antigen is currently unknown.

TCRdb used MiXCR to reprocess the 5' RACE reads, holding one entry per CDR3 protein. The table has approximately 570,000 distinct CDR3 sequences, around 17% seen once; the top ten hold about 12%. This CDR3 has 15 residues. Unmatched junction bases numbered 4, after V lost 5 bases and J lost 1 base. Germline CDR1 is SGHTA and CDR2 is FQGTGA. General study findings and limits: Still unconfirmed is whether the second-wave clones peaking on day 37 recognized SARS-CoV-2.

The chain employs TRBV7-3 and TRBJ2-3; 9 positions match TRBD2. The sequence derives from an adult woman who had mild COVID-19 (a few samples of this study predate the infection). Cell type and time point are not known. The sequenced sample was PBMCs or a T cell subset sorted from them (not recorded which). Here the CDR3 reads CASSESSGGTDTQYF. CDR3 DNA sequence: TGTGCCAGCAGCGAATCTAGCGGGGGCACAGATACGCAGTATTTT.